The source of this TCR beta chain is a study of regulatory T cells in long-lasting Graves disease. The length of the CDR3 is 14 residues. V was trimmed by 5 bases and J by 1 base, leaving 11 bases between them. The germline CDR1 and CDR2 sequences are MGHDK and SYGVNS. Time point denoted: newly diagnosed GD, antithyroid drugs for less than 3 months. PBMC-derived RNA was used for the TCR library. iRepertoire HTBI primers and Arm-PCR of CDR3 regions built TCR beta libraries. Authors' processing steps: Identification of gene segments yielded more than 60 TRBV and 14 TRBJ across samples. Using its own MiXCR run on the multiplex PCR reads, TCRdb lists one record per CDR3 protein. What appears here as the V and J calls and clone size reflects TCRdb's work, not the paper's. The sample carries 500,000 to 700,000 distinct CDR3 sequences, approximately 15% recorded once. These data were also filed under a second study, of T cells in Graves' hyperthyroidism and ophthalmopathy. That report adds: HTBI primers were employed in a first-round RT-PCR of the TCR CDR3.

The V call is TRBV25-1, the J call TRBJ1-1, with unresolved D. The sample here was peripheral blood mononuclear cells (PBMCs), taken at new diagnosis, from a patient treated with antithyroid drugs. The receptor was isolated from a woman under 40 with Graves disease. The CDR3 sequence is CASSRVNANTEAFF. In DNA, the CDR3 is TGTGCCAGCAGTCGCGTCAACGCGAACACTGAAGCTTTCTTT. Variable domain in full (rest from reference TRBV25-1 and TRBJ1-1): EADIYQTPRYLVIGTGKKITLECSQTMGHDKMYWYQQDPGMELHLIHYSYGVNSTEKGDLSSESTVSRIRTEHFPLTLESARPSHTSQYLCASSRVNANTEAFFGQGTRLTVV.